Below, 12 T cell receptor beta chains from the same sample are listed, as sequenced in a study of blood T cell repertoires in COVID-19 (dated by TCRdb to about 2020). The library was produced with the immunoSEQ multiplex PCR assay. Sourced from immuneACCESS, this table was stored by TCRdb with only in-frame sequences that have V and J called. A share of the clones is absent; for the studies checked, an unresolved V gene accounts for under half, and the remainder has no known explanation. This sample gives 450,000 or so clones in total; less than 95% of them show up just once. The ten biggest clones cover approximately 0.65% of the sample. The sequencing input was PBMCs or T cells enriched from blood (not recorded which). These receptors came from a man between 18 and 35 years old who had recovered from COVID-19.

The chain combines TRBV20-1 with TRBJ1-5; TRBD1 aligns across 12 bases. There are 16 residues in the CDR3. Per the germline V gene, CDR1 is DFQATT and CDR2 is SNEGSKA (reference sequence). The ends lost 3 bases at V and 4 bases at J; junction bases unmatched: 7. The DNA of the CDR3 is TGCAGTGCTAGTGGGGACAGGGGGCTGTGGAATCAGCCCCAGCATTTT. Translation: CSASGDRGLWNQPQHF.

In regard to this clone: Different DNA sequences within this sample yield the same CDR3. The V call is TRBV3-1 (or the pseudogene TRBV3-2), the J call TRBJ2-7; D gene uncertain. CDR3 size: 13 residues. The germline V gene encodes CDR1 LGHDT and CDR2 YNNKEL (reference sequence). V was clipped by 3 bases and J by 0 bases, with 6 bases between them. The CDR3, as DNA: TGTGCCAGCAGCCATCGCGGCTCCTACGAGCAGTACTTC. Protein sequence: CASSHRGSYEQYF.

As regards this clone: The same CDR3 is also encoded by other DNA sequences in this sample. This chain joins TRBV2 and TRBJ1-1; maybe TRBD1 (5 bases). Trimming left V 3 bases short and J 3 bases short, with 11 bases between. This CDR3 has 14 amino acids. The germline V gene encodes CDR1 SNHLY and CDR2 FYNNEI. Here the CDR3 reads CASSDPTGYTEAFF. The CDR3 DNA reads TGTGCCAGCAGTGACCCTACAGGTTACACTGAAGCTTTCTTT.

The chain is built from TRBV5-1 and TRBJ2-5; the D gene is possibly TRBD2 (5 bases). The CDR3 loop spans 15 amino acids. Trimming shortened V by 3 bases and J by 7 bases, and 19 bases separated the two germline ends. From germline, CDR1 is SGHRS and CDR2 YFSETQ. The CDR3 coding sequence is TGCGCCAGCAGCTCCTCGGGCTCGACCCGGGGGACCCAGTACTTC. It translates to CASSSSGSTRGTQYF.

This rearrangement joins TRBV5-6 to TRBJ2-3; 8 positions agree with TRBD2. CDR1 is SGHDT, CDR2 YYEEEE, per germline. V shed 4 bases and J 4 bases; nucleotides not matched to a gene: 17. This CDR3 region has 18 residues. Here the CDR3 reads CASSGFANSAGGPDTQYF. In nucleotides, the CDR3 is TGTGCCAGCAGCGGATTTGCGAATAGTGCGGGAGGCCCAGATACGCAGTATTTT.

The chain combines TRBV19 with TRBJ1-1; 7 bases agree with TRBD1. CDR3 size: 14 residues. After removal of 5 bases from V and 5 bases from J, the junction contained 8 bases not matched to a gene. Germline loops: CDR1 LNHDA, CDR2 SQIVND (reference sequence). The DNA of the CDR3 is TGTGCCAGTAGTGCCGGGACAGCCAGGACTGAAGCTTTCTTT. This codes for CASSAGTARTEAFF.

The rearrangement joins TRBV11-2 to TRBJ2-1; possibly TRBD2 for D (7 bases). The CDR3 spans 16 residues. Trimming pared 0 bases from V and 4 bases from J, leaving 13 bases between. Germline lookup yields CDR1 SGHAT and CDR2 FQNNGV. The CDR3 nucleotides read TGTGCCAGCAGCTTAGAGTACGGGGGGCAATACAATGAGCAGTTCTTC. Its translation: CASSLEYGGQYNEQFF. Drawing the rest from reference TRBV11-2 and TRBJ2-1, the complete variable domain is EAGVAQSPRYKIIEKRQSVAFWCNPISGHATLYWYQQILGQGPKLLIQFQNNGVVDDSQLPKDRFSAERLKGVDSTLKIQPAKLEDSAVYLCASSLEYGGQYNEQFFGPGTRLTVL.

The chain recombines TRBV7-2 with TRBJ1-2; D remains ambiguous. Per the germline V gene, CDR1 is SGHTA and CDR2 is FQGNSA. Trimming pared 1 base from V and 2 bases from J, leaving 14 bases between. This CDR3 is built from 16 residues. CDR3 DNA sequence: TGTGCCAGCAGCTTAGTGCTTGGCGGAACGAACTATGGCTACACCTTC. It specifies CASSLVLGGTNYGYTF. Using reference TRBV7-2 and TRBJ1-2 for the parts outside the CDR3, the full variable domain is GAGVSQSPSNKVTEKGKDVELRCDPISGHTALYWYRQSLGQGLEFLIYFQGNSAPDKSGLPSDRFSAERTGGSVSTLTIQRTQQEDSAVYLCASSLVLGGTNYGYTFGSGTRLTVV.

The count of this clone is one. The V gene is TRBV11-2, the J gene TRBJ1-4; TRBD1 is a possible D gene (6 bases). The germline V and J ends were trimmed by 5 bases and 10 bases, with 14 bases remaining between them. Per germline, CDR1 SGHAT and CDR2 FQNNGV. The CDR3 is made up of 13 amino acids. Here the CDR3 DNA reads TGTGCCAGCAGCCCTGGGGTCAGGGGAAAACTGTTTTTT. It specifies CASSPGVRGKLFF.

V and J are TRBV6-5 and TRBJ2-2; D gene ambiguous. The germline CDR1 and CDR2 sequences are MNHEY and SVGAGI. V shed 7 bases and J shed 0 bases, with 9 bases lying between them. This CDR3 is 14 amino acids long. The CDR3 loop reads CASKRQTNTGELFF. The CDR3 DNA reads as TGTGCCAGCAAGAGGCAGACGAACACCGGGGAGCTGTTTTTT.

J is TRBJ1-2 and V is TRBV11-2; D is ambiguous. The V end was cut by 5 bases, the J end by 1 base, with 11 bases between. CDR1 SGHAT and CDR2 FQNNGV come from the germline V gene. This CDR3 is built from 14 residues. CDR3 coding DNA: TGTGCCAGCAGCCCGCTGAAACATAACTATGGCTACACCTTC. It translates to CASSPLKHNYGYTF.

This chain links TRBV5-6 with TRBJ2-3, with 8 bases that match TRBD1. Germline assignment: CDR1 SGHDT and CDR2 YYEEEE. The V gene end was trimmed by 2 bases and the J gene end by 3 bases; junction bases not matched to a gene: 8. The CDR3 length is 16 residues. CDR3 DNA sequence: TGTGCCAGCAGCTTCACAGGGGGTGAAACGACAGATACGCAGTATTTT. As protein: CASSFTGGETTDTQYF.